The 21 T cell receptor beta chains below all came from one sample that was sequenced in a study of CXCR3-negative and CXCR3-positive naive CD8 T cells. The authors prepared UMI-labeled TRB cDNA libraries by 5' RACE. TCRdb reprocessed the 5' RACE reads, keeping one entry per CDR3 protein, no DNA. The table gives about 30,000 distinct CDR3 sequences; the top ten clones make up roughly a tenth of it. Sequencing input: memory CD8+ T cells from blood. The receptor set was obtained from a human donor in good health. Some clones in this sample may be carry-over from other donors' samples.

The chain couples TRBV11-2 to TRBJ2-2. CDR1 and CDR2 from the germline V gene are SGHAT and FQNNGV. CDR3 size: 16 residues. This chain's CDR3 is CASIRGSGWGTGELFF.

The V and J genes are TRBV7-8 and TRBJ1-5; there is no DNA to check the TCRdb D call of TRBD1. CDR1 is SGHVS and CDR2 is FQNEAQ in the germline V gene. This CDR3 is 14 amino acids long. This CDR3 is CASMTEASNQPQHF.

The rearrangement links TRBV6-6 to TRBJ2-7; TCRdb designates TRBD1, a call that cannot be tested without DNA. CDR1 and CDR2 (germline): MNHNY, SVGAGI (reference sequence). The CDR3 covers 14 residues. The CDR3 here is CASTDGAVTYEQYF.

The chain is built from TRBV6-2 or TRBV6-3 and TRBJ2-1. There are 11 residues in the CDR3. Per the germline V gene, CDR1 is MNHEY and CDR2 is SVGEGT. CDR3: CASSYSNEQFF.

The rearrangement uses TRBV20-1 and TRBJ2-7. The CDR3 runs 13 residues. Germline loops: CDR1 DFQATT, CDR2 SNEGSKA (reference sequence). The CDR3 spells CSASSGFRSEQYF.

V gene TRBV6-5 combines with J gene TRBJ2-2. CDR3 length: 15 residues. CDR1 and CDR2 (germline): MNHEY, SVGAGI. The CDR3 loop reads CASSYAGDNTGELFF.

This sequence joins TRBV29-1 and TRBJ2-3; with no DNA, the TCRdb D assignment of TRBD1 cannot be verified. CDR3 length: 15 residues. Germline CDR1 is SQVTM and CDR2 is ANQGSEA. The CDR3 reads CSGKPPLGDTDTQYF.

The chain combines TRBV7-9 with TRBJ1-4; TCRdb names TRBD1, which stays unverified in the absence of DNA. The CDR3 runs 15 residues. The germline gives CDR1 SEHNR, CDR2 FQNEAQ (reference sequence). This CDR3 is CASSSRQGSNEKLFF. The variable domain in full, with the rest retrieved from reference TRBV7-9 and TRBJ1-4, is DTGVSQNPRHKITKRGQNVTFRCDPISEHNRLYWYRQTLGQGPEFLTYFQNEAQLEKSRLLSDRFSAERPKGSFSTLEIQRTEQGDSAMYLCASSSRQGSNEKLFFGSGTQLSVL.

This chain links TRBV7-2 with TRBJ2-7; TCRdb returns TRBD2, unconfirmable since there is no DNA. CDR3 length: 14 amino acids. CDR1 SGHTA and CDR2 FQGNSA come from the germline V gene. The CDR3 sequence is CAGSIGGVGYEQYF.

This clonotype counts as medium-sized by frequency. V is TRBV20-1 and J is TRBJ2-7; TCRdb returns TRBD1, unconfirmable since there is no DNA. The CDR3 totals 15 residues. Germline-derived CDR1 and CDR2 are DFQATT and SNEGSKA (reference sequence). The CDR3 loop reads CSAFSTGGSSYEQYF.

The chain couples TRBV4-3 to TRBJ2-1. Germline CDR1 is LGHNA and CDR2 is YSLEER. The CDR3 extends over 16 amino acids. CDR3 loop: CASSQDQGNSYNEQFF.

The gene calls are TRBV5-5 and TRBJ1-2; with no DNA, the TCRdb D assignment of TRBD1 cannot be verified. The CDR3 is 14 residues long. The germline V gene has CDR1 SGHKS and CDR2 YYEKEE (reference sequence). CDR3 amino acids: CASSSQGTLLGYTF.

The chain couples TRBV28 to TRBJ2-7; TCRdb names TRBD1, which stays unverified in the absence of DNA. Looked up from germline, CDR1 is MDHEN and CDR2 is SYDVKM. The CDR3 contains 15 residues. The CDR3 reads CASSLGAGLAYEQYF.

V usage is TRBV7-9 and J usage is TRBJ2-7; absent DNA, TCRdb's TRBD1 call cannot be checked. Germline values: CDR1 SEHNR, CDR2 FQNEAQ (reference sequence). The CDR3 length is 14 residues. Here the CDR3 reads CASSFPWDGYEQYF. The whole variable domain, remainder taken from reference TRBV7-9 and TRBJ2-7, is DTGVSQNPRHKITKRGQNVTFRCDPISEHNRLYWYRQTLGQGPEFLTYFQNEAQLEKSRLLSDRFSAERPKGSFSTLEIQRTEQGDSAMYLCASSFPWDGYEQYFGPGTRLTVT.

The rearrangement links TRBV5-4 to TRBJ2-1; TCRdb outputs TRBD1, but without DNA this stays unchecked. The CDR3 sequence is 14 residues long. Germline assignment: CDR1 SGHNT and CDR2 YYREEE (reference sequence). This CDR3 is CASSLEGKTGGQFF.

CDR3 sequence reads: CASKASGASYNEQFF. The rearrangement links TRBV6-4 to TRBJ2-1; TCRdb proposes TRBD2, but this gene call is untestable without DNA. The CDR3 sequence is 15 residues long. CDR1 is MRHNA, CDR2 SNTAGT, per germline.

The chain carries TRBV20-1 and TRBJ2-1. Germline lookup yields CDR1 DFQATT and CDR2 SNEGSKA (reference sequence). CDR3 length equals 16 residues. The CDR3 region is CSARLLAGGPYNEQFF.

The chain links TRBV29-1 to TRBJ2-1; TCRdb lists TRBD1, though no DNA is available to test this call. Germline assignment: CDR1 SQVTM and CDR2 ANQGSEA. This CDR3 has 16 amino acids. The CDR3 loop reads CSVEPMRGTSYNEQFF.

The rearrangement uses TRBV7-8 and TRBJ2-7; the TCRdb call, TRBD1, lacks DNA for checking. This CDR3 contains 12 residues. Germline V lookup: CDR1 SGHVS, CDR2 FQNEAQ. The CDR3 is CASSPRPYEQYF.

CDR3 in amino acids: CASSVAGDTGELFF. This chain uses TRBV6-4 with TRBJ2-2; TCRdb indicates TRBD1, and absent DNA this call remains unverified. The CDR3 covers 14 residues. Germline CDR1 MRHNA, CDR2 SNTAGT.

This chain links TRBV15 with TRBJ2-7; the TCRdb call, TRBD1, lacks DNA for checking. This CDR3 comprises 15 residues. Germline V gene sequence: CDR1 LNHNV, CDR2 YYDKDF (reference sequence). The CDR3 spells CATSRDWGSSYEQYF.